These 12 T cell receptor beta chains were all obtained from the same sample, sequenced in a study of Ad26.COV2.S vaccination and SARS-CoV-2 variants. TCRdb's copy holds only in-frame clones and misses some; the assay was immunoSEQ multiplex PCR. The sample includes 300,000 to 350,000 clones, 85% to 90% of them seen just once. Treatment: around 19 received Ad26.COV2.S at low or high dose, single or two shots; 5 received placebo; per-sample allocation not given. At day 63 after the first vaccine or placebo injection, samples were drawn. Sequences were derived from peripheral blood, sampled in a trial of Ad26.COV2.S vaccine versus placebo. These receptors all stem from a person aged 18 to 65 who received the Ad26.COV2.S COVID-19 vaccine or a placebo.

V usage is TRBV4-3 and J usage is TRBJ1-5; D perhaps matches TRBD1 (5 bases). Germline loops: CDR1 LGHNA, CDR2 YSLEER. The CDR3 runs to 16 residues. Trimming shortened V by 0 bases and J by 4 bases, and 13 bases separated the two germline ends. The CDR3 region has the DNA TGCGCCAGCAGCCAAGAGTTGCAGGGTGGGAATCAGCCCCAGCATTTT. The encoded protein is CASSQELQGGNQPQHF.

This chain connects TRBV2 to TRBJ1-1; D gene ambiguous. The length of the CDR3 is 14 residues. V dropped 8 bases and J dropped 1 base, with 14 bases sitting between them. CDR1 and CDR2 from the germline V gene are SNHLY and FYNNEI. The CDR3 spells CASGERLGNTEAFF. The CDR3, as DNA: TGTGCCAGCGGGGAAAGATTGGGGAACACTGAAGCTTTCTTT.

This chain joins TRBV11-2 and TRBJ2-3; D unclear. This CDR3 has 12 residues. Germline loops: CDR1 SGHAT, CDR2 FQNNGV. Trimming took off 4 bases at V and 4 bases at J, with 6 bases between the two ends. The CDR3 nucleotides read TGTGCCAGCAGCTATAGACCAGATACGCAGTATTTT. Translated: CASSYRPDTQYF.

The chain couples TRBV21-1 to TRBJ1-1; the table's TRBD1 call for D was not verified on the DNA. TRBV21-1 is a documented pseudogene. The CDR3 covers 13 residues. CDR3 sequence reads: CASSKTRQSGAFF. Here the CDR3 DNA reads TGTGCCAGCAGCAAAACCCGACAGTCAGGGGCTTTCTTT.

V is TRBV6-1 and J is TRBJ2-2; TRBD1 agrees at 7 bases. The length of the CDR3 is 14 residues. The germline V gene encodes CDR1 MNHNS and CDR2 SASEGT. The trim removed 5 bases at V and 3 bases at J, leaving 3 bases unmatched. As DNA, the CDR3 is TGTGCCAGCAGTCACAGGGGTGACACCGGGGAGCTGTTTTTT. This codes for CASSHRGDTGELFF.

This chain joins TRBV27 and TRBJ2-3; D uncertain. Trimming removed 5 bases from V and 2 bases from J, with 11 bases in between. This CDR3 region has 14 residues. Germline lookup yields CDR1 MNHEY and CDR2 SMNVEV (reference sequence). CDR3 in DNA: TGTGCCAGCAGTCTGAGTGGCCCCACAGATACGCAGTATTTT. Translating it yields CASSLSGPTDTQYF.

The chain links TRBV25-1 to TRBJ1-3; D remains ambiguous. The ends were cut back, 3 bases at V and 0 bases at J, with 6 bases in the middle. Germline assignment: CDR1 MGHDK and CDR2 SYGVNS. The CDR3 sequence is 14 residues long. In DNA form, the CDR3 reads TGTGCCAGCAGTGACGCTGGCTCTGGAAACACCATATATTTT. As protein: CASSDAGSGNTIYF.

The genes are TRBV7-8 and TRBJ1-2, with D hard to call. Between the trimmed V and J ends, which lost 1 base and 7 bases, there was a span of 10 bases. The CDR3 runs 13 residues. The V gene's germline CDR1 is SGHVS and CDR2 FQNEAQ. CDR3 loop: CASSLGGTLGYTF. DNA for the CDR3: TGTGCCAGCAGCTTAGGGGGAACTCTTGGCTACACCTTC.

The CDR3 loop is CAIAIGQGEEKTQYF. CDR3 bases: TGTGCCATCGCCATAGGTCAGGGGGAGGAGAAGACCCAGTACTTC. The V gene is TRBV10-3, the J gene TRBJ2-5, with D maybe TRBD1 (7 bases). The CDR3 extends over 15 amino acids. CDR1 is ENHRY and CDR2 is SYGVKD in the germline V gene. Trimming removed 8 bases at V and 6 bases at J, with 22 bases between.

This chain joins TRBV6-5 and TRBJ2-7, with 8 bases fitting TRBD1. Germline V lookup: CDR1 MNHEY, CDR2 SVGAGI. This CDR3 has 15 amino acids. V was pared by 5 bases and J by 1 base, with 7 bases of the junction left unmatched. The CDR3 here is CASSRQGTRSYEQYV. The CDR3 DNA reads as TGTGCCAGCAGTAGACAGGGGACGAGATCCTACGAGCAGTACGTC.

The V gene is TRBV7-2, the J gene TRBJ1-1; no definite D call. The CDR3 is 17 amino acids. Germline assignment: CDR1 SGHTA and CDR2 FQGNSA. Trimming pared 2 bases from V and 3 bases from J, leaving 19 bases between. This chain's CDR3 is CASSLQPRRTEDTEAFF. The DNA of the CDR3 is TGTGCCAGCAGCTTACAACCCCGGCGAACTGAGGACACTGAAGCTTTCTTT.

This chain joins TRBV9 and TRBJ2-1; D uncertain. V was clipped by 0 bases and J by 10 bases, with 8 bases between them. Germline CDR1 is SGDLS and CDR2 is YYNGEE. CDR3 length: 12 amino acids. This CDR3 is CASSVVSAEQFF. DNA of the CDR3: TGTGCCAGCAGCGTAGTTTCGGCCGAGCAGTTCTTC.